The clone carrying this TCR beta chain was recorded once. The target antigen is unknown. A roughly 120-subject validation cohort, separate from the roughly 680-subject first cohort, supplied the donors. This sample was taken from a study of cytomegalovirus exposure and HLA in healthy donors. General observations from the study: Cytomegalovirus status, reportedly, was diagnosed with high specificity and sensitivity by the classifier. The study designated roughly 160 TCR beta chains cytomegalovirus-associated. A few CMV-associated chains were confirmed in vitro to be specific for CMV antigens.

Profiled with immunoSEQ multiplex PCR; TCRdb holds only in-frame clones, not every one. This repertoire shows about 240,000 clones, around 87% found once; its top ten account for roughly 2.5%. The V gene end was trimmed by 6 bases and the J gene end by 6 bases; junction bases not matched to a gene: 5. The CDR3 extends over 13 amino acids. Germline V lookup: CDR1 MNHEY, CDR2 SMNVEV (reference sequence). This chain links TRBV27 with TRBJ2-7; 10 bases align to TRBD1. This TCR was recovered from a man aged 18-30 years in good health and CMV-seronegative. Material: PBMCs. Here the CDR3 reads CASRPTGGGEQYF. In DNA form, the CDR3 reads TGTGCCAGCAGACCGACAGGGGGCGGCGAGCAGTACTTC.